This T cell receptor beta chain appears in the sequencing data of a study of Tregs in tolerant kidney transplant recipients. Study at large: Sorting of CD4+CD25+CD127- cells followed approximately three-day belatacept mixed lymphocyte reactions, sometimes with roughly 5-day graft donor restimulation.

Notes on this clone: The antigen is undetermined.

This CDR3 spans 13 amino acids. The germline gives CDR1 KGHSH, CDR2 LQKENI. V dropped 5 bases and J dropped 4 bases, with 11 bases sitting between them. TCRdb's table, derived via immunoSEQ multiplex PCR, lists solely in-frame clones and lacks some. Found here are approximately 17,000 clones, around 55% of them singletons; the top ten hold roughly 3%. Study-wide findings and caveats: Findings come from small patient numbers and require larger validation.

The sequence derives from a human donor in good health. Input material: Tregs from blood cultured with allogeneic cells. The rearrangement links TRBV18 to TRBJ1-2; D ambiguous. The CDR3 is CASSLSESYGYTF. In DNA form, the CDR3 reads TGTGCCAGCTCATTATCAGAAAGCTATGGCTACACCTTC. Supplemented by reference TRBV18 and TRBJ1-2, the full variable domain reads NAGVMQNPRHLVRRRGQEARLRCSPMKGHSHVYWYRQLPEEGLKFMVYLQKENIIDESGMPKERFSAEFPKEGPSILRIQQVVRGDSAAYFCASSLSESYGYTFGSGTRLTVV.